This T cell receptor beta chain was retrieved from a study of human T cells and chemical hapten exposure (dated by TCRdb to about 2021). Some background on the complete study: For sensitization, 2% DPC in acetone was applied to an approximately 2 cm by approximately 2 cm area of upper inner arm skin. The libraries were sequenced as a pool, and the TCR yield per sample differed mostly because of small variations in library volumes within the pool. Alopecia areata with under or over 50% scalp involvement, alopecia totalis and alopecia universalis were represented in the patient cohort, which was mostly female. Weekly therapeutic DPC doses were additionally applied to the scalp of patients throughout the approximately 23-week study period. For TCR sequencing, blood came from 25 to 35 alopecia patients at anywhere from one to four time points (pre-sensitization, 2, 6 and 24 weeks). Blood was sampled from patients pre-sensitization (week 0) and at 2, 6 and about 24 weeks after DPC sensitization. Peripheral blood TCR repertoire changes were tracked in vivo in alopecia patients during primary and secondary sensitization to the hapten diphenylcyclopropenone (DPC). Patch testing was performed on the upper back with Finn chambers containing 0.01% DPC, and the patch tests were scored after 6 days according to International Contact Dermatitis Research Group standards.

In regard to this clonotype: No antigen is known for it. Base qualities are not recorded, but no much larger clone differs from it by a single base.

Overall study results and their limits: Significantly more large CDR3 similarity clusters were formed by expanded TCRs than by pre-sensitization or healthy control sets, consistent with antigen-driven responses. Patch test score correlated positively with the number of PT1 expanded TCRs, reaching significance at thresholds 8, 16 and 32 but not at 4. Repeated subsampling changed both the strength of the expansion versus patch-test correlation and the threshold at which the correlation became significant. Because every patient had alopecia, a presumed autoimmune disease, the patients' immune response might differ from that of healthy individuals. DPC sensitization did not change how many TCRs were above 1 in 1000 frequency, and no evidence was found of alterations in global repertoire structure.

Library preparation used RACE. These reads were obtained on a NextSeq 500. During library preparation, unique molecular identifiers were attached to individual cDNA molecules so that TCRs could be counted quantitatively and reproducibly. Each blood RNA sample was used to sequence both TCR alpha and TCR beta chains. Regarding the original processing steps: Samples had a median of approximately 93,000 TCRs, with a range from roughly 20,000 to 700,000. The Decombinator software suite was used to annotate V, J and CDR3 in the TCR reads. For PS versus PT1 abundance plots, all samples were subsampled to the same number of TCRs (28,000). TCRs were defined as expanded if absent before sensitization and observed at least eight times at the 2-week time point. Using fastp trimming at Q25 and MiXCR clonotype assembly, TCRdb reanalyzed the public sequencing data and kept in-frame beta chains. A single entry per CDR3 protein holds the most common genes and DNA from its merged rows. The V and J calls were determined by TCRdb, not by the authors. This sample comprises more than 250,000 distinct CDR3 sequences, approximately 7.5% of them detected only once. The ten largest account for more than 1% of the sample.

The time point label on this specimen signifies: pre-sensitization, week 0. Explained via the paper, the treatment or condition label denotes: therapeutic diphenylcyclopropenone sensitization with weekly scalp DPC. At every patch-test visit, the blood draw took place before the patch test was put on. Patients were eligible if aged 18 to 70, diagnosed with alopecia and judged suitable for DPC therapy, and pregnant patients were excluded. Unfractionated whole blood was collected in Tempus Blood RNA tubes, and total RNA was extracted from that blood. The CDR3 goes from the cysteine to the phenylalanine over 16 residues. The CDR3 DNA has 48 bases and is translated from base 1. Looking up the germline V gene yields CDR1 LGHNA and CDR2 YNFKEQ. Trimming costs V 0 bases and J 5 bases, and their ends lie 14 bases apart.

The receptor was derived from a man aged 18-30 years with alopecia areata. Some clones in this sample may be carry-over from other donors' samples. This sequence uses TRBV4-2 and TRBJ1-5; the D gene is unclear. The sample was whole blood, taken in connection with sensitization to the hapten diphenylcyclopropenone (DPC). The CDR3 region: CASSQDGGARYQPQHF. The base sequence is TGTGCCAGCAGCCAAGATGGCGGTGCTAGGTATCAGCCCCAGCATTTT.